This T cell receptor beta chain was identified in a study of T cell responses to AZD1222 COVID-19 vaccine. TCRdb keeps only in-frame clones here, not all; method: immunoSEQ multiplex PCR. The table includes roughly 160,000 clones, approximately 88% detected once. Whole-study results and caveats: Two AZD1222 administrations were followed by greater Spike-specific TCR breadth and depth. At 160-218 and 743-854, vaccine-associated CD4 TCRs were dominant, and they spanned spike. Donors were mostly white British, more females; clonal diversity possibly underestimated.

To note about this clone: The antigen remains unidentified.

The CDR3 sequence is 14 residues long. Germline values: CDR1 MNHEY, CDR2 SMNVEV (reference sequence). V was shortened by 6 bases and J by 5 bases, with 14 bases between the two germline ends. V is TRBV27 and J is TRBJ2-1; perhaps TRBD2 as D (5 bases). The origin of this receptor is an adult who received the AZD1222 COVID-19 vaccine. The sequences come from peripheral blood, collected 28 days after the second AZD1222 dose. Here the CDR3 reads CASSQSGFHNEQFF. For the CDR3, the DNA is TGTGCCAGCAGCCAGTCGGGGTTCCACAATGAGCAGTTCTTC.